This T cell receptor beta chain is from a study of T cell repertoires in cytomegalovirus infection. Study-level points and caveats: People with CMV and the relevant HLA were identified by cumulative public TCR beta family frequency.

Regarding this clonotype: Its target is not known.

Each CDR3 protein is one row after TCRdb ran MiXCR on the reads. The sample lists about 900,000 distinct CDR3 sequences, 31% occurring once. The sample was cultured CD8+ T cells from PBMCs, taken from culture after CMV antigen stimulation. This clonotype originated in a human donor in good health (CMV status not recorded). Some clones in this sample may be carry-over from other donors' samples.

The CDR3 DNA sequence: TGTGCCAGCAGTTTAGTGAGGCCCAACATTAATTCACCCCTCCACTTT. This translates into CASSLVRPNINSPLHF. The genes are TRBV27 and TRBJ1-6, with unresolved D. V was trimmed by 2 bases and J by 6 bases, leaving 14 bases between them. The CDR3 covers 16 residues. Germline V lookup: CDR1 MNHEY, CDR2 SMNVEV (reference sequence).